The 18 T cell receptor beta chains below all came from one sample that was sequenced in a study of T cell repertoires in cytomegalovirus infection. Their antigens remain unidentified. MiXCR, run by TCRdb on the reads, gives a single entry per CDR3 protein. The data show around 570,000 distinct CDR3 sequences, with roughly 43% seen just once and 48% held by the top ten. The input for sequencing was cultured PBMCs, taken from culture after CMV antigen stimulation. Receptors originate from a human donor in good health (CMV status not recorded). Some clones in this sample may be carry-over from other donors' samples.

This chain uses TRBV10-3 with TRBJ2-5; TRBD1 agrees at 9 bases. The J segment lost 4 bases and the V segment lost 0 bases, leaving 9 bases of the junction unmatched. Germline CDR1 is ENHRY and CDR2 is SYGVKD. The CDR3 extends over 17 amino acids. In nucleotides, the CDR3 is TGTGCCATCAGTGAGTCAGCTTACAGGGGGCGCCCAGAGACCCAGTACTTC. Protein sequence: CAISESAYRGRPETQYF.

The rearrangement links TRBV28 to TRBJ2-3, with 11 bases identical to TRBD1. The ends lost 6 bases at V and 5 bases at J; junction bases unmatched: 10. The CDR3 spans 16 residues. The germline V gene encodes CDR1 MDHEN and CDR2 SYDVKM. This chain's CDR3 is CASSNTGQGARDTQYF. The CDR3, as DNA: TGTGCCAGCAGCAACACTGGACAGGGGGCGAGAGATACGCAGTATTTT.

This chain uses TRBV6-2 or TRBV6-3 with TRBJ2-7, with 7 nucleotides matching TRBD2. Germline V gives CDR1 MNHEY, CDR2 SVGEGT. V gave up 4 bases and J gave up 2 bases; unmatched junction bases: 8. The CDR3 consists of 15 residues. As DNA, the CDR3 is TGTGCCAGCAGTTCACCCGGGACTATCCCCTACGAGCAGTACTTC. Translation: CASSSPGTIPYEQYF.

The table lists this clonotype with many counts. The CDR3 bases are TGTGCCAGCAGCAGAAATGTAGGGGGGGCTGGGGATCAGCCCCAGCATTTT. Protein product: CASSRNVGGAGDQPQHF. This chain uses TRBV7-8 with TRBJ1-5; D might be TRBD1 (6 bases). Looked up from germline, CDR1 is SGHVS and CDR2 is FQNEAQ. The V and J ends lost 5 bases and 5 bases respectively, with 22 bases between them. CDR3 length: 17 residues.

The chain recombines TRBV7-2 with TRBJ1-3; no clear D. Trimming took off 6 bases at V and 3 bases at J, with 15 bases between the two ends. Germline V CDR1 and CDR2: SGHTA, FQGNSA. CDR3 length: 15 amino acids. The CDR3 reads CASSYVLGGGNTIYF. The DNA for the CDR3 is TGTGCCAGCAGTTATGTTCTAGGCGGTGGAAACACCATATATTTT.

A few counts support this clonotype. This CDR3 is CASSRRGNTFSYEQYF. The CDR3 DNA follows: TGTGCCAGCAGCCGAAGAGGAAATACATTCTCCTACGAGCAGTACTTC. V usage is TRBV5-4 and J usage is TRBJ2-7; no clear D. V lost 4 bases and J lost 0, with 17 bases in between. Germline V gene sequence: CDR1 SGHNT, CDR2 YYREEE (reference sequence). CDR3 length equals 16 residues. Full variable domain (missing parts from reference TRBV5-4 and TRBJ2-7): ETGVTQSPTHLIKTRGQQVTLRCSSQSGHNTVSWYQQALGQGPQFIFQYYREEENGRGNFPPRFSGLQFPNYSSELNVNALELDDSALYLCASSRRGNTFSYEQYFGPGTRLTVT.

V usage is TRBV19 and J usage is TRBJ2-5, with D possibly TRBD2 on 6 matching bases. Germline V lookup: CDR1 LNHDA, CDR2 SQIVND (reference sequence). Between the trimmed V and J ends, which lost 5 bases and 6 bases, there was a span of 13 bases. The length of the CDR3 is 13 residues. CDR3 sequence (DNA): TGTGCCAGTAGTGCGGGACCCCTGCAGACCCAGTACTTC. Its protein product is CASSAGPLQTQYF.

This clonotype was counted only a few times. The chain combines TRBV7-8 with TRBJ1-1; tentative D call: TRBD1 (6 bases). CDR3 size: 13 residues. V shed 6 bases and J shed 5 bases, with 13 bases lying between them. Looked up from germline, CDR1 is SGHVS and CDR2 is FQNEAQ. CDR3: CASSLYRETEAFF. The CDR3 DNA reads TGTGCCAGCAGTTTGTACAGGGAGACTGAAGCTTTCTTT. The variable domain in full, with the rest retrieved from reference TRBV7-8 and TRBJ1-1, is GAGVSQSPRYKVAKRGQDVALRCDPISGHVSLFWYQQALGQGPEFLTYFQNEAQLDKSGLPSDRFFAERPEGSVSTLKIQRTQQEDSAVYLCASSLYRETEAFFGQGTRLTVV.

The chain links TRBV11-2 to TRBJ1-5, with 7 bases fitting TRBD1. Germline CDR1 is SGHAT and CDR2 is FQNNGV. J lost 6 bases, V lost 6 bases, and 8 bases had no gene match. The CDR3 has 14 residues. This CDR3 is CASSSDRNRQPQHF. The CDR3 DNA follows: TGTGCCAGCAGTTCGGACAGGAATCGTCAGCCCCAGCATTTT.

The V call is TRBV28, the J call TRBJ2-1; TRBD1 might be the D (6 bases). The length of the CDR3 is 14 residues. V lost 11 bases to trimming and J lost 6 bases, with 20 bases between them. CDR1 is MDHEN and CDR2 is SYDVKM in the germline V gene. The CDR3 region is CAAEGGNGVNEQFF. The CDR3 DNA reads TGTGCCGCAGAAGGGGGAAACGGGGTCAATGAGCAGTTCTTC.

In DNA form, the CDR3 reads TGTGCCAGCAGAGGACCGCAAGGGGGTCAGCCCCAGCATTTT. Amino acids: CASRGPQGGQPQHF. The rearrangement joins TRBV9 to TRBJ1-5; D possibly corresponds to TRBD1 (6 bases). Germline CDR1 is SGDLS and CDR2 is YYNGEE. The CDR3 spans 14 residues. V gave up 5 bases and J gave up 6 bases, with 15 bases separating them.

The chain uses TRBV4-3 and TRBJ2-5, with 8 nucleotides matching TRBD2. Germline assignment: CDR1 LGHNA and CDR2 YSLEER. J lost 7 bases, V lost 4 bases, and 11 bases had no gene match. This CDR3 spans 15 amino acids. This CDR3 reads CASSPGTSKVGTQYF. CDR3 DNA: TGCGCCAGCAGCCCCGGGACTAGTAAAGTCGGGACCCAGTACTTC.

The J gene is TRBJ2-5, the V gene TRBV2; D gene unclear. Trimming stripped 8 bases from V and 3 bases from J, with 7 bases between. This CDR3 region has 11 residues. Germline lookup yields CDR1 SNHLY and CDR2 FYNNEI. CDR3 sequence reads: CASLGEETQYF. CDR3 nucleotide sequence: TGTGCCAGCCTAGGAGAAGAGACCCAGTACTTC.

This clonotype came up a few times. The V call is TRBV6-2 or TRBV6-3, the J call TRBJ2-7, with D possibly being TRBD1 or TRBD2 (5 bases each). Trimming removed 3 bases at V and 3 bases at J, with 12 bases between. This CDR3 has 14 amino acids. Germline V gene data show CDR1 as MNHEY and CDR2 as SVGEGT. CDR3 residues: CASSYPGAVYEQYF. As DNA, the CDR3 is TGTGCCAGCAGTTATCCCGGGGCCGTCTACGAGCAGTACTTC.

The V call is TRBV20-1, the J call TRBJ1-5, with D unresolved. The germline V gene has CDR1 DFQATT and CDR2 SNEGSKA (reference sequence). The V and J ends lost 3 bases and 5 bases respectively, with 11 bases between them. The CDR3 covers 13 residues. CDR3 in DNA: TGCAGTGCTAGGTCCACGGGAGATCAGCCCCAGCATTTT. This encodes CSARSTGDQPQHF.

This clonotype came up a few times. The V and J genes are TRBV12-3 or TRBV12-4 and TRBJ2-1; no clear D. CDR3 length: 16 amino acids. Trimming removed 0 bases at V and 2 bases at J, with 11 bases between. CDR3 in DNA: TGTGCCAGCAGTTTAGCGATGGCCCCTCCCTACAATGAGCAGTTCTTC. Its translation: CASSLAMAPPYNEQFF.

This chain joins TRBV7-9 and TRBJ1-2; D is perhaps TRBD1 (6 bases). Between the trimmed V and J ends, which lost 3 bases and 2 bases, there was a span of 16 bases. The length of the CDR3 is 16 residues. Germline V gene lookup returns CDR1 SEHNR and CDR2 FQNEAQ (reference sequence). CDR3 amino acids: CASSFGQGLGNYGYTF. The CDR3 DNA is TGTGCCAGCAGCTTTGGTCAGGGGCTCGGGAACTATGGCTACACCTTC. The whole variable domain, remainder taken from reference TRBV7-9 and TRBJ1-2, is DTGVSQNPRHKITKRGQNVTFRCDPISEHNRLYWYRQTLGQGPEFLTYFQNEAQLEKSRLLSDRFSAERPKGSFSTLEIQRTEQGDSAMYLCASSFGQGLGNYGYTFGSGTRLTVV.

The CDR3 loop is CASSFTGGVEQYF. In DNA form, the CDR3 reads TGTGCCAGCAGCTTCACTGGGGGGGTCGAGCAGTACTTC. The rearrangement links TRBV5-4 to TRBJ2-7; 7 nucleotides match TRBD2. The CDR3 has 13 residues. Germline CDR1 and CDR2: SGHNT and YYREEE (reference sequence). Trimming at V came to 2 bases and at J to 6 bases, leaving 5 bases not matched to a gene.